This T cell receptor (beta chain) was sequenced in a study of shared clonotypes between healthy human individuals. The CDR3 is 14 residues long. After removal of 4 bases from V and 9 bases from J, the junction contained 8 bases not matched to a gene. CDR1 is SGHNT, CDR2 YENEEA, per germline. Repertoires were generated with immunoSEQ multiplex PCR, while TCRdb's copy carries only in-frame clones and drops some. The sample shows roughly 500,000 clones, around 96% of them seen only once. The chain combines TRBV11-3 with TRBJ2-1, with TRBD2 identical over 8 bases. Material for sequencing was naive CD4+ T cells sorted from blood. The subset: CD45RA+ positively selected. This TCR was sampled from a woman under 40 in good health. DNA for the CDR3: TGTGCCAGCAGCTCCCGTGGACTAGCCCGTGAGCAGTTCTTC. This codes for CASSSRGLAREQFF. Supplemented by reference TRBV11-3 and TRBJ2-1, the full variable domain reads EAGVVQSPRYKIIEKKQPVAFWCNPISGHNTLYWYLQNLGQGPELLIRYENEEAVDDSQLPKDRFSAERLKGVDSTLKIQPAELGDSAVYLCASSSRGLAREQFFGPGTRLTVL.